Listed below are T cell receptor beta chains from one sample, sequenced in a study of blood T cell repertoires in COVID-19. Sequencing used immunoSEQ multiplex PCR; TCRdb keeps in-frame clones, though not all of them. Among 250,000 to 300,000 clones listed, approximately 90% were seen once. Input material: PBMCs or T cells enriched from blood (not recorded which). The source of these receptors is a woman aged 55-69 years in a cohort exposed to, infected with or recovered from COVID-19 (not recorded which). The CDR3 runs from the conserved cysteine through the conserved F or W. The D gene is left open where the match is weak. Clone size is shown for a subset of rows, as once, few, many or a class of expanded clone.

abundance | j_gene | d_gene | v_gene | CDR3aa | CDR3nt
NA | TRBJ1-1 | NA | TRBV7-2 | CASSLFEGEAFF | TGTGCCAGCAGCTTATTCGAGGGAGAAGCTTTCTTT
NA | TRBJ2-7 | NA | TRBV28 | CASSPGVPYEQYF | TGTGCCAGCAGTCCCGGGGTTCCCTACGAGCAGTACTTC
NA | TRBJ1-5 | NA | TRBV28 | CASTPSLGGAEKPQHF | TGTGCCAGCACCCCTTCGTTGGGAGGGGCGGAGAAACCCCAGCATTTT
NA | TRBJ2-5 | TRBD1 | TRBV2 | CARAGTGSGGETQYF | TGTGCCAGAGCCGGGACAGGGTCGGGCGGGGAGACCCAGTACTTC
NA | TRBJ2-2 | NA | TRBV29-1 | CSAHLVGTSTFSKNTGELFF | TGCAGCGCCCACTTGGTTGGGACATCCACTTTCTCAAAGAACACCGGGGAGCTGTTTTTT
NA | TRBJ2-7 | TRBD1 | TRBV19 | CASRQTGGAYEQYF | TGTGCCAGTAGGCAGACAGGGGGGGCCTACGAGCAGTACTTC
NA | TRBJ1-6 | TRBD1 | TRBV30 | CAWKMTGFNSPLHF | TGTGCCTGGAAGATGACAGGGTTCAATTCACCCCTCCACTTT
NA | TRBJ2-1 | TRBD2 | TRBV19 | CASSISGTSGTGEQFF | TGTGCCAGTAGTATCTCCGGGACTAGCGGGACAGGTGAGCAGTTCTTC
NA | TRBJ1-3 | TRBD1 | TRBV6-5 | CASRRQGSPGNTIYF | TGTGCCAGCAGAAGACAGGGGAGCCCTGGAAACACCATATATTTT
NA | TRBJ2-7 | NA | TRBV7-2 | CASSTAGLNSYEQYF | TGTGCCAGCAGCACCGCGGGACTCAACTCCTACGAGCAGTACTTC
NA | TRBJ2-3 | TRBD2 | TRBV7-3 | CASSFSASGWTSTDTQYF | TGTGCCAGCAGCTTCTCGGCTAGCGGGTGGACTAGCACAGATACGCAGTATTTT
few | TRBJ2-7 | NA | TRBV5-1 | CASSARQLYEQYF | TGCGCCAGCAGCGCGAGACAGCTCTACGAGCAGTACTTC
NA | TRBJ1-5 | NA | TRBV6-1 | CASSEARQPQHF | TGTGCCAGCAGTGAAGCGCGGCAGCCCCAGCATTTT
NA | TRBJ2-1 | NA | TRBV6-2/TRBV6-3 | CASSYSAGPYNEQFF | TGTGCCAGCAGTTATTCGGCGGGCCCATACAATGAGCAGTTCTTC
NA | TRBJ1-5 | NA | TRBV19 | CASSIGVAYSNQPQHF | TGTGCCAGTAGTATTGGTGTAGCCTATAGCAATCAGCCCCAGCATTTT
NA | TRBJ2-3 | NA | TRBV11-2 | CASSLDAGEITDTQYF | TGTGCCAGCAGCTTAGATGCAGGGGAAATCACAGATACGCAGTATTTT
NA | TRBJ2-2 | NA | TRBV7-3 | CASSLPYHTGELFF | TGTGCCAGCAGCTTACCCTACCACACCGGGGAGCTGTTTTTT
few | TRBJ1-1 | NA | TRBV20-1 | CSVAGATEAFF | TGCAGTGTCGCAGGGGCCACTGAAGCTTTCTTT
NA | TRBJ2-5 | NA | TRBV18 | CASSTGLGETQYF | TGTGCCAGCTCAACAGGGTTGGGGGAGACCCAGTACTTC
NA | TRBJ2-1 | NA | TRBV10-3 | CAISESGNEQFF | TGTGCCATCAGTGAGTCCGGCAATGAGCAGTTCTTC
NA | TRBJ2-1 | NA | TRBV5-1 | CACQMRARNPENEQFF | TGCGCCTGCCAGATGCGGGCGAGGAATCCGGAAAATGAGCAGTTCTTC
NA | TRBJ1-1 | TRBD1 | TRBV19 | CASSRGAGGRSEAFF | TGTGCCAGTAGTAGAGGGGCAGGGGGGAGAAGTGAAGCTTTCTTT
NA | TRBJ2-5 | TRBD1 | TRBV24-1 | CATSDDREETQYF | TGTGCCACCAGTGATGACAGGGAAGAGACCCAGTACTTC
NA | TRBJ2-1 | TRBD2 | TRBV7-9 | CASSPRVATSGRSYNEQFF | TGTGCCAGCAGCCCTAGGGTAGCGACTAGCGGGAGGTCCTACAATGAGCAGTTCTTC
NA | TRBJ1-5 | NA | TRBV2 | CASRSGYSNQPQHF | TGTGCCAGCCGGAGCGGATATAGCAATCAGCCCCAGCATTTT
NA | TRBJ2-2 | TRBD2 | TRBV11-1 | CASSWGGTGELFF | TGTGCCAGCAGCTGGGGGGGCACCGGGGAGCTGTTTTTT
NA | TRBJ1-4 | NA | TRBV7-9 | CASSPWTAEKLFF | TGTGCCAGCAGCCCCTGGACAGCCGAAAAACTGTTTTTT
NA | TRBJ1-1 | TRBD1 | TRBV5-1 | CASSWGQPSEAFF | TGCGCCAGCAGCTGGGGACAGCCCTCTGAAGCTTTCTTT
NA | TRBJ1-1 | NA | TRBV30 | CAWSVLGGFEAFF | TGTGCCTGGAGTGTACTGGGGGGATTTGAAGCTTTCTTT